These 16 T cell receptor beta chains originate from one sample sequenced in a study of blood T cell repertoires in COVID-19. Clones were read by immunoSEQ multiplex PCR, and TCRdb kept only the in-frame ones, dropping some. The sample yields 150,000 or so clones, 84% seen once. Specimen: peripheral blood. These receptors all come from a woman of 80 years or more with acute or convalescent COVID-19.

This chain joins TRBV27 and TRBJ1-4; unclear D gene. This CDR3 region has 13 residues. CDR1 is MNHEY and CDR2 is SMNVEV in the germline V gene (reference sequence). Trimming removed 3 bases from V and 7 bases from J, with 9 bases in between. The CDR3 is CASSFTTGEKLFF. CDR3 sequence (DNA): TGTGCCAGCAGTTTCACGACGGGTGAAAAACTGTTTTTT.

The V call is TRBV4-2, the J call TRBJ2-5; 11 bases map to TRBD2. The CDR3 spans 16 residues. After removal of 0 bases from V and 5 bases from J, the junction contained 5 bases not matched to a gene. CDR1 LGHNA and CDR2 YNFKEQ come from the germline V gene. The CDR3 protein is CASSQDSGGAVETQYF. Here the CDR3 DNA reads TGTGCCAGCAGCCAAGATAGCGGGGGGGCCGTGGAGACCCAGTACTTC.

For the CDR3, the DNA is TGCAGCGTTAACAGGGGGCTCACTGAAGCTTTCTTT. It is translated as CSVNRGLTEAFF. This chain uses TRBV29-1 with TRBJ1-1; 9 bases agree with TRBD1. The CDR3 loop spans 12 amino acids. Germline CDR1 is SQVTM and CDR2 is ANQGSEA. Losses at the gene ends were 5 bases for V and 4 bases for J; bases not matched to a gene: 2.

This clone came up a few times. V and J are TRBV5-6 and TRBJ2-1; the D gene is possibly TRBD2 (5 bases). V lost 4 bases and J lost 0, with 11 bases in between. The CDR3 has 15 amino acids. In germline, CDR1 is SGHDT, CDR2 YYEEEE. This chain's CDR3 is CASSRGHGSYNEQFF. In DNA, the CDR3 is TGTGCCAGCAGCCGAGGGCACGGCTCCTACAATGAGCAGTTCTTC. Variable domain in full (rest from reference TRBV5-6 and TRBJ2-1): DAGVTQSPTHLIKTRGQQVTLRCSPKSGHDTVSWYQQALGQGPQFIFQYYEEEERQRGNFPDRFSGHQFPNYSSELNVNALLLGDSALYLCASSRGHGSYNEQFFGPGTRLTVL.

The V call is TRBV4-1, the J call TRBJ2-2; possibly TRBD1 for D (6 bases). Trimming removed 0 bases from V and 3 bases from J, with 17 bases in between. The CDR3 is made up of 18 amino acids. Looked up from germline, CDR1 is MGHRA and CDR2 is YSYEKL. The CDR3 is CASSQDQLTGGYTGELFF. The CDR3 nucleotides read TGCGCCAGCAGCCAAGATCAGTTGACAGGAGGTTACACCGGGGAGCTGTTTTTT.

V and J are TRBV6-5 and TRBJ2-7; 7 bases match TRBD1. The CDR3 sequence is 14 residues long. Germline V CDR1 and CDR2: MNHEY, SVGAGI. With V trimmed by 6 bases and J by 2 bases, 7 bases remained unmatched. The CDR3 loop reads CASRDLGGPYEQYF. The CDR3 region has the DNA TGTGCCAGCAGAGACCTAGGGGGCCCCTACGAGCAGTACTTC.

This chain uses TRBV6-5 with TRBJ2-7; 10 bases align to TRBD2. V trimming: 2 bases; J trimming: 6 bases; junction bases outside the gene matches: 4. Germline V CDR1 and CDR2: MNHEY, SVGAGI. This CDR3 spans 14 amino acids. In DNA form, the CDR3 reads TGTGCCAGCAGTTACACTAGCGGGATGAGCGAGCAGTACTTC. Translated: CASSYTSGMSEQYF.

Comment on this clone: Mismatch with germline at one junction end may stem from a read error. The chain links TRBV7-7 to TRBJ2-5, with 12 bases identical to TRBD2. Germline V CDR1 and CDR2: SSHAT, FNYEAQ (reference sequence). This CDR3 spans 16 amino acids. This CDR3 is CASSLSPGLAGETQYF. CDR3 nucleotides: TGTGCTAGCAGCTTATCCCCGGGACTAGCGGGAGAGACCCAGTACTTC.

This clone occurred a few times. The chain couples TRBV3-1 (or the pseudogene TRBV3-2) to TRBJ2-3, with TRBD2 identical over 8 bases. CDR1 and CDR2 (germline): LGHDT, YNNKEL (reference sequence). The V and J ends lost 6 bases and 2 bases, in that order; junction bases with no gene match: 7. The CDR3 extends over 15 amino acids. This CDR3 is CASSKVAGSTDTQYF. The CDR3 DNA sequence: TGTGCCAGCAGTAAGGTAGCGGGGTCCACAGATACGCAGTATTTT.

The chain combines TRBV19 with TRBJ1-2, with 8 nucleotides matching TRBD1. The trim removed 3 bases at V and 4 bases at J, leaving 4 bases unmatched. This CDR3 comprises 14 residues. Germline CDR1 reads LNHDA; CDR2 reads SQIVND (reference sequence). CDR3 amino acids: CASSIAGGSYGYTF. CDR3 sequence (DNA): TGTGCCAGTAGTATCGCAGGGGGCAGCTATGGCTACACCTTC.

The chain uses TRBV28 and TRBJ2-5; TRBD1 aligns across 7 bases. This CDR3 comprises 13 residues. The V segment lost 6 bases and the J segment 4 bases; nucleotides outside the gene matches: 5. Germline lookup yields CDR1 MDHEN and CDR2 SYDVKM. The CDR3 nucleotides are TGTGCCAGCAGGCCCGGACAGGTAGAGACCCAGTACTTC. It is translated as CASRPGQVETQYF.

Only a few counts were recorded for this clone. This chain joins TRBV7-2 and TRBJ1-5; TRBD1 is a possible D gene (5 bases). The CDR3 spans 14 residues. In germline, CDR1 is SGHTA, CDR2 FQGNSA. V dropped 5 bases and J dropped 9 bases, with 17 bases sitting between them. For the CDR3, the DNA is TGTGCCAGCAGCATTGACAGCGTCGGACGGCCCCAGCATTTT. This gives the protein CASSIDSVGRPQHF.

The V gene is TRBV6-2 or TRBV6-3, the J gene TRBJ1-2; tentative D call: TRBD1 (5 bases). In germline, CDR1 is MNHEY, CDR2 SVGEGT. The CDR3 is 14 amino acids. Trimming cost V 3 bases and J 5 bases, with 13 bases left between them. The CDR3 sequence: CASSYWGQGYGYTF. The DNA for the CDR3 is TGTGCCAGCAGTTATTGGGGCCAGGGATATGGCTACACCTTC.

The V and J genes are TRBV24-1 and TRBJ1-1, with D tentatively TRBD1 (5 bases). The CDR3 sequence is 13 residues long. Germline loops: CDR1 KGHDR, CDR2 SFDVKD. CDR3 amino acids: CATRSGTNTEAFF. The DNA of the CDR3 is TGTGCGACCCGGTCAGGGACTAACACTGAAGCTTTCTTT.

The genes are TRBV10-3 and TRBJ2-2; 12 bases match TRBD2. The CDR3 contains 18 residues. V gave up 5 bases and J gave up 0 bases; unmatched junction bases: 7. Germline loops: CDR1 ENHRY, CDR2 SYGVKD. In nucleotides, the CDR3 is TGTGCCATCAGTAGATTGACTAGCGGGAGTTCGAACACCGGGGAGCTGTTTTTT. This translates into CAISRLTSGSSNTGELFF.

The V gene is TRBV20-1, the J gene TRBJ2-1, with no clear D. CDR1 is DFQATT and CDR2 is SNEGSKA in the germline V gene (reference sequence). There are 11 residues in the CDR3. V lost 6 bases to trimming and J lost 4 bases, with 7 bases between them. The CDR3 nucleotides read TGCAGTGCGCACAGTTACAATGAGCAGTTCTTC. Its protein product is CSAHSYNEQFF.